The 29 T cell receptor beta chains reported below all come from one sample, sequenced in a study of T-cell reconstitution after alpha-beta-depleted transplantation in children. Unique molecular identifiers featured in how the TCRbeta library was prepared. TCRdb redid the calling of the PCR reads with MiXCR, one entry per CDR3 protein. The profile shows hundreds of thousands of distinct CDR3 sequences, under 14% of them singletons. The specimen was peripheral blood, collected 180 days after TCRalphabeta/CD19-depleted stem cell transplant. The receptors were gathered from a male patient aged 2-15 years who had a stem cell transplant for chronic granulomatous disease, so the T cells may come from the graft donor.

This clonotype was seen at least ten times. This rearrangement joins TRBV10-1 to TRBJ2-3; the D gene is possibly TRBD1 (5 bases). V lost 6 bases, J lost 2 bases, and 9 bases lay in between. Germline V lookup: CDR1 WNHNN, CDR2 SYGVQD (reference sequence). The CDR3 loop spans 13 amino acids. The CDR3 coding sequence is TGCGCCAGCAGCGCGGACAACACAGATACGCAGTATTTT. It codes for CASSADNTDTQYF.

The rearrangement joins TRBV18 to TRBJ2-7; TRBD1 matches 12 bases. The CDR3 loop spans 16 amino acids. The J segment lost 4 bases and the V segment lost 3 bases, leaving 7 bases of the junction unmatched. CDR1 and CDR2 from the germline V gene are KGHSH and LQKENI. The CDR3 DNA follows: TGTGCCAGCTCACCTATCCTGGGACAGGGGGCGTACGAGCAGTACTTC. Translated, it gives CASSPILGQGAYEQYF.

There are many counts of this clonotype. The V call is TRBV4-1, the J call TRBJ1-1; D perhaps matches TRBD1 (6 bases). The germline V gene has CDR1 MGHRA and CDR2 YSYEKL. The CDR3 covers 19 residues. Trimming cost V 3 bases and J 8 bases, with 31 bases left between them. The CDR3 protein is CASSHHPARIVQGLREAFF. CDR3 sequence (DNA): TGCGCCAGCAGCCACCACCCTGCGAGGATCGTACAGGGCCTAAGAGAAGCTTTCTTT.

In its sample, this clonotype was seen many times. The chain has TRBV29-1 and TRBJ2-7; tentative D call: TRBD2 (7 bases). With 3 bases removed from V and 3 bases from J, the gap between germline ends came to 18 bases. Germline assignment: CDR1 SQVTM and CDR2 ANQGSEA. This CDR3 has 15 residues. The CDR3 region is CSVEGGGQANYEQYF. The CDR3 nucleotides are TGCAGCGTTGAGGGGGGGGGCCAGGCAAACTACGAGCAGTACTTC.

The sample holds many counts of this clonotype. The chain employs TRBV5-1 and TRBJ1-4; D is uncertain. This CDR3 comprises 12 residues. Germline assignment: CDR1 SGHRS and CDR2 YFSETQ. V lost 5 bases and J 11 bases, leaving 13 bases between the germline ends. The CDR3, as DNA: TGCGCCAGCAGACCCGGTGGGCGGAAACTGTTTTTT. This codes for CASRPGGRKLFF.

At least ten counts were recorded for this clonotype. V usage is TRBV12-3 or TRBV12-4 and J usage is TRBJ1-1; possibly TRBD1 for D (6 bases). The CDR3 length is 13 residues. V gave up 5 bases and J gave up 5 bases, with 12 bases separating them. CDR3 in amino acids: CASSLTGKTEAFF. CDR3 sequence (DNA): TGTGCCAGCAGTCTAACAGGGAAAACTGAAGCTTTCTTT.

There are many counts of this clonotype. The chain uses TRBV28 and TRBJ2-7; D not certain. The CDR3 runs to 15 residues. In germline, CDR1 is MDHEN, CDR2 SYDVKM. The V end lost 6 bases, the J end lost 0 bases, and 15 bases lay between the germline ends. CDR3 sequence (DNA): TGTGCCAGCAGCCGACCCGGGCCCCCCTCCTACGAGCAGTACTTC. Protein sequence: CASSRPGPPSYEQYF.

The table lists this clonotype with many counts. The chain is built from TRBV5-1 and TRBJ2-7; TRBD1 aligns across 9 bases. The germline gives CDR1 SGHRS, CDR2 YFSETQ. The CDR3 length is 14 residues. The J segment lost 3 bases and the V segment lost 4 bases, leaving 5 bases of the junction unmatched. The CDR3 sequence is CASSRGQGSYEQYF. CDR3 coding DNA: TGCGCCAGCAGCCGGGGACAGGGAAGCTACGAGCAGTACTTC.

The table lists this clonotype with many counts. This chain joins TRBV5-6 and TRBJ1-5, with unresolved D. Germline V lookup: CDR1 SGHDT, CDR2 YYEEEE. The CDR3 has 11 amino acids. V lost 1 base, J lost 8 bases, and 4 bases lay in between. Written as DNA, the CDR3 is TGTGCCAGCAGCTTGAGGAAGCCCCAGCATTTT. Translated: CASSLRKPQHF.

This clonotype was recorded at least ten times. The J gene is TRBJ2-5, the V gene TRBV19, with D tentatively TRBD1 (7 bases). Germline-derived CDR1 and CDR2 are LNHDA and SQIVND (reference sequence). The CDR3 is 12 residues long. The V and J ends lost 6 bases and 7 bases respectively, with 12 bases between them. This CDR3 reads CASSPGGRTQYF. The CDR3 DNA reads TGTGCCAGTAGCCCAGGGGGGAGGACCCAGTACTTC.

This clonotype was recorded many times. The gene calls are TRBV20-1 and TRBJ2-7; no definite D call. Trimming took 0 bases from V and 6 from J, leaving 6 bases between them. The CDR3 totals 11 residues. In germline, CDR1 is DFQATT, CDR2 SNEGSKA (reference sequence). CDR3 region: CSAREALEQYF. For the CDR3, the DNA is TGCAGTGCTAGAGAGGCCCTCGAGCAGTACTTC.

This clonotype appeared a few times. The V call is TRBV9, the J call TRBJ2-6; D call uncertain. This CDR3 comprises 19 residues. The ends were cut back, 4 bases at V and 0 bases at J, with 20 bases in the middle. In germline, CDR1 is SGDLS, CDR2 YYNGEE. The CDR3 nucleotides are TGTGCCAGCAGCCCCATTTCGGTTTCCCATAACTCTGGGGCCAACGTCCTGACTTTC. Amino acids: CASSPISVSHNSGANVLTF.

This clonotype was seen ten or more times. The chain combines TRBV20-1 with TRBJ1-3, with unresolved D. CDR3 length: 14 residues. Trimming cost V 0 bases and J 9 bases, with 15 bases left between them. Germline V gene data show CDR1 as DFQATT and CDR2 as SNEGSKA (reference sequence). In DNA, the CDR3 is TGCAGTGCTAGAGACGATATTGTGAAAGGCACCATATATTTT. Translation: CSARDDIVKGTIYF.

This clonotype was seen at least ten times. The chain uses TRBV13 and TRBJ2-1, with TRBD2 matching over 9 bases. CDR3 length: 15 residues. Per germline, CDR1 PRHDT and CDR2 FYEKMQ (reference sequence). Germline trimming cut 5 bases from V and 6 bases from J; bases unmatched to any gene: 8. The CDR3 protein is CASSALGAGGNEQFF. The CDR3 nucleotides read TGTGCCAGCAGCGCCCTCGGAGCGGGGGGCAATGAGCAGTTCTTC. Combining the CDR3 with reference TRBV13 and TRBJ2-1 gives the whole variable domain AAGVIQSPRHLIKEKRETATLKCYPIPRHDTVYWYQQGPGQDPQFLISFYEKMQSDKGSIPDRFSAQQFSDYHSELNMSSLELGDSALYFCASSALGAGGNEQFFGPGTRLTVL.

In this sample, this clonotype turned up many times. The chain employs TRBV20-1 and TRBJ2-3, with D unresolved. Germline V gene sequence: CDR1 DFQATT, CDR2 SNEGSKA (reference sequence). Trimming left V 0 bases short and J 6 bases short, with 7 bases between. The length of the CDR3 is 12 residues. CDR3 in amino acids: CSARESYDTQYF. The CDR3 DNA sequence: TGCAGTGCTAGAGAGTCTTACGATACGCAGTATTTT.

This clonotype was detected ten times or more. The chain carries TRBV6-2 or TRBV6-3 and TRBJ2-1; D gene ambiguous. CDR1 and CDR2 (germline): MNHEY, SVGEGT. The ends were cut back, 3 bases at V and 10 bases at J, with 10 bases in the middle. The CDR3 is 12 residues long. For the CDR3, the DNA is TGTGCCAGCAGTTATAGTTTGGAAGAGCAGTTCTTC. It yields the protein CASSYSLEEQFF.

This clonotype was seen at least ten times. The chain couples TRBV6-1 to TRBJ2-1; TRBD1 agrees at 8 bases. Germline CDR1 and CDR2: MNHNS and SASEGT. V was pared by 7 bases and J by 7 bases, with 12 bases of the junction left unmatched. The CDR3 is made up of 15 amino acids. The CDR3 reads CASTTDRALRNEQFF. In DNA form, the CDR3 reads TGTGCCAGCACCACGGACAGGGCGTTAAGAAATGAGCAGTTCTTC.

This chain joins TRBV5-8 and TRBJ1-3; no reliable D call. Trimming took 1 base from V and 7 from J, leaving 12 bases between them. This CDR3 has 14 residues. Germline lookup yields CDR1 SGHTS and CDR2 YDEGEE. CDR3 protein: CASSLLDRGNTIYF. CDR3 nucleotides: TGTGCCAGCAGCTTGTTGGACCGAGGGAACACCATATATTTT.

This clonotype was counted ten times or more. CDR3 sequence: CSARDHLRSSGANVLTF. The CDR3 bases are TGCAGTGCTAGAGATCACCTAAGGTCCTCTGGGGCCAACGTCCTGACTTTC. V gene TRBV20-1 combines with J gene TRBJ2-6; D is undetermined. Germline CDR1 DFQATT, CDR2 SNEGSKA (reference sequence). This CDR3 is 17 amino acids long. The ends were cut back, 0 bases at V and 0 bases at J, with 12 bases in the middle.

V is TRBV19 and J is TRBJ2-6; TRBD1 matches 7 bases. Germline assignment: CDR1 LNHDA and CDR2 SQIVND (reference sequence). The V and J ends lost 10 bases and 2 bases, in that order; junction bases with no gene match: 5. The CDR3 covers 14 residues. The DNA of the CDR3 is TGTGCCACTGACGACAGGGCTGGGGCCAACGTCCTGACTTTC. Its protein is CATDDRAGANVLTF.

This clonotype was seen many times. The rearrangement links TRBV20-1 to TRBJ2-7; 9 positions match TRBD2. The ends lost 2 bases at V and 5 bases at J; junction bases unmatched: 7. The germline V gene encodes CDR1 DFQATT and CDR2 SNEGSKA (reference sequence). The CDR3 runs 14 residues. The CDR3 DNA is TGCAGTGCTAGACTAGCGGGGAAGATCAACGAGCAGTACTTC. It codes for CSARLAGKINEQYF.

This clonotype was seen repeatedly, ten times or more. The chain recombines TRBV15 with TRBJ1-5, with TRBD1 as a possible D gene (5 bases). The V end lost 5 bases, the J end lost 1 base, and 12 bases lay between the germline ends. Germline V CDR1 and CDR2: LNHNV, YYDKDF (reference sequence). This CDR3 comprises 15 residues. The CDR3 DNA reads as TGTGCCACCAGCGGACAACCTGGGAGCAATCAGCCCCAGCATTTT. It encodes CATSGQPGSNQPQHF.

A few counts support this clonotype. This sequence joins TRBV20-1 and TRBJ2-1; 8 nucleotides agree with TRBD2. This CDR3 has 14 residues. Germline V gene sequence: CDR1 DFQATT, CDR2 SNEGSKA (reference sequence). Trimming cost V 3 bases and J 4 bases; bases outside gene matches: 5. CDR3: CSASLSGRYNEQFF. The CDR3, as DNA: TGCAGTGCTAGTCTCAGCGGGAGATACAATGAGCAGTTCTTC.

The chain is built from TRBV5-6 and TRBJ1-5; a possible D gene is TRBD1 (6 bases). The germline V gene encodes CDR1 SGHDT and CDR2 YYEEEE. The CDR3 spans 14 residues. V lost 4 bases and J lost 6, with 14 bases in between. The CDR3 sequence: CASSRTGRGQPQHF. The DNA for the CDR3 is TGTGCCAGCAGCCGCACAGGGAGGGGTCAGCCCCAGCATTTT.

This clonotype was recorded many times. The chain uses TRBV3-1 and TRBJ2-7; 8 nucleotides line up with TRBD2. The ends lost 3 bases at V and 4 bases at J; junction bases unmatched: 8. CDR3 length equals 15 residues. Germline values: CDR1 LGHDT, CDR2 YNNKEL (reference sequence). CDR3 nucleotide sequence: TGTGCCAGCAGCCAGAATAGCGGGAATACTTACGAGCAGTACTTC. Amino acid sequence: CASSQNSGNTYEQYF.

Many counts were recorded for this clonotype. This chain connects TRBV2 to TRBJ2-1; D not certain. V was cut by 2 bases and J by 3 bases, with 5 bases left in between. The CDR3 loop spans 13 amino acids. Germline loops: CDR1 SNHLY, CDR2 FYNNEI. CDR3 loop: CASSEQDYNEQFF. The CDR3 DNA reads as TGTGCCAGCAGTGAACAAGACTACAATGAGCAGTTCTTC. The entire variable domain, with the rest obtained from reference TRBV2 and TRBJ2-1, is as follows: EPEVTQTPSHQVTQMGQEVILRCVPISNHLYFYWYRQILGQKVEFLVSFYNNEISEKSEIFDDQFSVERPDGSNFTLKIRSTKLEDSAMYFCASSEQDYNEQFFGPGTRLTVL.

The sample holds many counts of this clonotype. This rearrangement joins TRBV7-2 to TRBJ1-6; 8 bases line up with TRBD1. The CDR3 covers 15 residues. Germline V gene data show CDR1 as SGHTA and CDR2 as FQGNSA. Losses at the gene ends were 5 bases for V and 6 bases for J; bases not matched to a gene: 6. CDR3 nucleotide sequence: TGTGCCAGCAGCCCCGCAGGGGGCCTTAATTCACCCCTCCACTTT. Its protein is CASSPAGGLNSPLHF. The whole variable domain, filled in from reference TRBV7-2 and TRBJ1-6, reads GAGVSQSPSNKVTEKGKDVELRCDPISGHTALYWYRQSLGQGLEFLIYFQGNSAPDKSGLPSDRFSAERTGGSVSTLTIQRTQQEDSAVYLCASSPAGGLNSPLHFGNGTRLTVT.

Of note for this clonotype: One end of the junction fails to match germline, which may point to a read error. The rearrangement joins TRBV18 to TRBJ2-1; 11 bases map to TRBD2. Per germline, CDR1 KGHSH and CDR2 LQKENI. CDR3 length: 15 residues. The CDR3 region is CASSPLAGGYNEQIF. As DNA, the CDR3 is TGTGCCAGCTCACCACTAGCGGGGGGGTACAATGAGCAGATCTTC.

On this clonotype itself: A much larger clone differs by one base, so this may be a read error. The chain combines TRBV5-1 with TRBJ2-1, with D unresolved. This CDR3 is built from 17 residues. The V gene's germline CDR1 is SGHRS and CDR2 YFSETQ. The DNA of the CDR3 is TGCGCCAGCAGCTTGAGGGTTAGGGTAGGTACCTACAATGAGCTGTTCTTC. As protein: CASSLRVRVGTYNELFF.